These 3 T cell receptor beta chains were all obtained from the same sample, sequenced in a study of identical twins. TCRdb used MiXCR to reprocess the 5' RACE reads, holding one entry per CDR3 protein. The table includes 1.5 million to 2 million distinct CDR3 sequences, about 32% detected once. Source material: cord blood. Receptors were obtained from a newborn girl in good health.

CDR3 residues: CASSLSSGRGHETQYF. The CDR3 DNA is TGTGCCAGCAGTTTATCCTCAGGCAGGGGGCATGAGACCCAGTACTTC. The chain is built from TRBV27 and TRBJ2-5, with 8 bases that match TRBD1. Germline CDR1 is MNHEY and CDR2 is SMNVEV (reference sequence). Unmatched junction bases numbered 8, after V lost 0 bases and J lost 5 bases. CDR3 size: 16 residues.

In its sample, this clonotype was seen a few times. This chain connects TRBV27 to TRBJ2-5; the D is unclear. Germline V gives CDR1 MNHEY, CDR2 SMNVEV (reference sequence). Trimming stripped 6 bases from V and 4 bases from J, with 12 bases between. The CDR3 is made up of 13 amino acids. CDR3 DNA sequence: TGTGCCAGCAGGGGTATATCCAGAGAGACCCAGTACTTC. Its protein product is CASRGISRETQYF.

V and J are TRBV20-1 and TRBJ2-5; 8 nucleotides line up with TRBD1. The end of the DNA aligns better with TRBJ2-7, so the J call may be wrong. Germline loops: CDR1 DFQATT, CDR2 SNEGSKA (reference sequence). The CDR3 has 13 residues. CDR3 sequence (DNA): TGCAGTGCTAGCGGCAGGGGGCTCAACGAGCAGTACTTC. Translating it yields CSASGRGLNEQYF.